The 18 T cell receptor beta chains below come from one sample, sequenced in a study of blood T cell repertoires in COVID-19. Here immunoSEQ multiplex PCR was the method, and the copy in TCRdb shows in-frame clones only, minus some. The sample holds around 160,000 clones; approximately 80% are singletons and the top ten take roughly 11%. Specimen: PBMCs or T cells enriched from blood (not recorded which). The receptors come from a man aged 50 or older who had recovered from COVID-19.

The chain uses TRBV15 and TRBJ2-7, with D perhaps TRBD2 (5 bases). Per germline, CDR1 LNHNV and CDR2 YYDKDF (reference sequence). V lost 0 bases, J lost 6 bases, and 9 bases lay in between. The CDR3 consists of 13 residues. The DNA of the CDR3 is TGTGCCACCAGCAGAGATGTACGGGGCGAGCAGTACTTC. It is translated as CATSRDVRGEQYF.

The chain uses TRBV5-6 and TRBJ2-7; 10 nucleotides match TRBD2. This CDR3 contains 14 residues. Trimming at V came to 0 bases and at J to 6 bases, leaving 3 bases not matched to a gene. CDR1 is SGHDT and CDR2 is YYEEEE in the germline V gene. The CDR3 DNA reads as TGTGCCAGCAGCTTGGCGCTAGCGGGAGTCGAGCAGTACTTC. Protein: CASSLALAGVEQYF.

V usage is TRBV5-1 and J usage is TRBJ2-7; tentative D call: TRBD2 (6 bases). This CDR3 spans 16 amino acids. V was shortened by 2 bases and J by 1 base, with 16 bases between the two germline ends. Germline V CDR1 and CDR2: SGHRS, YFSETQ. CDR3 loop: CASSFILARDSYEQYF. The CDR3 DNA reads TGCGCCAGCAGCTTTATTCTAGCGAGGGATTCCTACGAGCAGTACTTC.

The chain combines TRBV28 with TRBJ2-7, with 8 bases identical to TRBD1. CDR1 and CDR2 (germline): MDHEN, SYDVKM. The junction had 5 bases not matched to a gene; V was cut back by 5 bases and J by 2 bases. The CDR3 loop spans 14 amino acids. In DNA, the CDR3 is TGTGCCAGCAGTGGGCGGGACAGGACCTACGAGCAGTACTTC. Amino acids: CASSGRDRTYEQYF.

In its sample, this clone was seen once. The chain uses TRBV2 and TRBJ2-1; 9 bases are shared with TRBD2. CDR1 is SNHLY, CDR2 FYNNEI, per germline. This CDR3 spans 14 amino acids. Trimming removed 8 bases from V and 4 bases from J; junction bases left unmatched: 6. The CDR3 bases are TGTGCCAGCCGTCCTAGCGGGGCATACAATGAGCAGTTCTTC. Amino acid sequence: CASRPSGAYNEQFF.

The rearrangement links TRBV18 to TRBJ1-6, with D uncertain. Germline V CDR1 and CDR2: KGHSH, LQKENI. Trimming pared 0 bases from V and 11 bases from J, leaving 5 bases between. This CDR3 has 12 residues. DNA of the CDR3: TGTGCCAGCTCACCACCCGGAGCACCCCTCCACTTT. It yields the protein CASSPPGAPLHF.

This clone was seen only a few times. The chain recombines TRBV3-1 (or the pseudogene TRBV3-2) with TRBJ1-3, with 8 positions matching TRBD1. CDR3 size: 16 residues. CDR1 LGHDT and CDR2 YNNKEL come from the germline V gene (reference sequence). J was trimmed by 7 bases and V by 1 base; bases with no gene match: 9. CDR3 sequence: CASSQGRAGGRNTIYF. As DNA, the CDR3 is TGTGCCAGCAGCCAAGGGAGGGCAGGGGGCAGGAACACCATATATTTT.

The V call is TRBV7-8, the J call TRBJ2-2; 11 bases fit TRBD2. With 0 bases clipped from V and 7 bases from J, the junction kept 10 bases outside the gene matches. Per the germline V gene, CDR1 is SGHVS and CDR2 is FQNEAQ. CDR3 length: 18 residues. In nucleotides, the CDR3 is TGTGCCAGCAGCTTAGCGCTTCTAGCGGGGGGCGTTAACGGGGAGCTGTTTTTT. Encoded protein: CASSLALLAGGVNGELFF.

This clone has only a few counts. This chain links TRBV2 with TRBJ2-7; D possibly corresponds to TRBD2 (5 bases). The V end was cut by 5 bases, the J end by 4 bases, with 9 bases between. Germline V CDR1 and CDR2: SNHLY, FYNNEI. The CDR3 totals 12 residues. CDR3 region: CASSPDYYEQYF. The CDR3 nucleotides are TGTGCCAGCAGTCCCGACTATTACGAGCAGTACTTC.

This clone has only one observation. The chain recombines TRBV10-1 with TRBJ2-3; D may be TRBD2 (6 bases). The CDR3 has 14 residues. V gave up 6 bases and J gave up 5 bases, with 15 bases separating them. Germline CDR1 reads WNHNN; CDR2 reads SYGVQD (reference sequence). CDR3 amino acids: CASSQAGTRDTQYF. The DNA of the CDR3 is TGCGCCAGCAGCCAAGCGGGTACCAGAGATACGCAGTATTTT.

The V gene is TRBV14, the J gene TRBJ2-5; possibly TRBD1 for D (5 bases). V dropped 4 bases and J dropped 7 bases, with 16 bases sitting between them. This CDR3 comprises 14 residues. CDR1 SGHDN and CDR2 FVKESK come from the germline V gene. The CDR3 spells CASSPAGQPGTQYF. For the CDR3, the DNA is TGTGCCAGCAGCCCAGCCGGACAACCAGGGACCCAGTACTTC.

V is TRBV28 and J is TRBJ2-7; the match to TRBD2 covers 7 bases. After removal of 9 bases from V and 0 bases from J, the junction contained 5 bases not matched to a gene. CDR1 is MDHEN, CDR2 SYDVKM, per germline. The CDR3 is 13 amino acids. The CDR3 loop reads CASQGLHSYEQYF. CDR3 nucleotides: TGTGCCAGTCAGGGACTACACTCCTACGAGCAGTACTTC.

This clone has just one count. This chain joins TRBV19 and TRBJ2-2, with TRBD2 as a possible D gene (6 bases). V lost 7 bases, J lost 4 bases, and 19 bases lay in between. The CDR3 is made up of 16 amino acids. CDR1 is LNHDA, CDR2 SQIVND, per germline (reference sequence). The chain's CDR3 is CASTDGGGRGTGELFF. Written as DNA, the CDR3 is TGTGCCAGTACCGATGGTGGGGGGAGAGGCACCGGGGAGCTGTTTTTT.

V gene TRBV6-5 combines with J gene TRBJ1-2, with 7 positions matching TRBD1. V lost 6 bases to trimming and J lost 2 bases; unmatched junction nucleotides: 6. From germline, CDR1 is MNHEY and CDR2 SVGAGI. The CDR3 is made up of 14 amino acids. This chain's CDR3 is CASSSRTGNYGYTF. CDR3 in DNA: TGTGCCAGCAGCTCCCGGACAGGCAACTATGGCTACACCTTC.

The CDR3 coding sequence is TGTGCCTGGAGTGGTTTCGCCGGGGAGCTGTTTTTT. It encodes CAWSGFAGELFF. The chain is built from TRBV30 and TRBJ2-2; D is uncertain. Trimming removed 1 base from V and 6 bases from J, with 6 bases in between. From germline, CDR1 is GTSNPN and CDR2 SVGIG (reference sequence). The CDR3 runs 12 residues.

DNA for the CDR3: TGTGCCAGCAGCCAAGATGGGGACATCTCCTATAATTCACCCCTCCACTTT. Residues: CASSQDGDISYNSPLHF. The chain couples TRBV4-2 to TRBJ1-6; D may be TRBD1 (6 bases). V was cut by 0 bases and J by 0 bases, with 9 bases left in between. CDR3 length: 17 residues. Germline V gene lookup returns CDR1 LGHNA and CDR2 YNFKEQ.

This clone was found a few times. V and J are TRBV7-6 and TRBJ2-3; no firm D call. Trimming removed 2 bases at V and 6 bases at J, with 15 bases between. The CDR3 extends over 15 amino acids. CDR1 and CDR2 (germline): SGHVS, FNYEAQ. DNA of the CDR3: TGTGCCAGCAGCTTAACTCTAGTTGGTTCGGATACGCAGTATTTT. It specifies CASSLTLVGSDTQYF.

About this clone itself: Mismatch with germline at one junction end may stem from a read error. The chain joins TRBV7-7 to TRBJ2-2, with 11 nucleotides matching TRBD2. The CDR3 has 18 amino acids. CDR1 is SSHAT and CDR2 is FNYEAQ in the germline V gene (reference sequence). The CDR3 region is CASSLNRGLAGNTGELFF. In DNA, the CDR3 is TGTGCTAGCAGCTTAAATCGAGGACTAGCGGGGAACACCGGGGAGCTGTTTTTT.